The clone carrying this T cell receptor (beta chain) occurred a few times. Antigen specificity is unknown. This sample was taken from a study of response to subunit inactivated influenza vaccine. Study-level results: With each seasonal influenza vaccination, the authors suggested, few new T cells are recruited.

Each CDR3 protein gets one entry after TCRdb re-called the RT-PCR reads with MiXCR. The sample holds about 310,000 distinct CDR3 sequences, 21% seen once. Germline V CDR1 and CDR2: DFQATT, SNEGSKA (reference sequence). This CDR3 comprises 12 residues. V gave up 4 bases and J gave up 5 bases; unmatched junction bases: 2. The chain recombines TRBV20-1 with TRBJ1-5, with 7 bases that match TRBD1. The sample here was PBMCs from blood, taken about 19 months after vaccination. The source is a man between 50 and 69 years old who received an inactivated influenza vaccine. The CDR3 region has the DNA TGCAGTGCTATCAGGGGGGATCAGCCCCAGCATTTT. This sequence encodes CSAIRGDQPQHF.